A selection of T cell receptor beta chains follows, all from one sample in a study of T-cell reconstitution after alpha-beta-depleted transplantation in children. TCRdb itself ran the PCR reads through MiXCR, one entry per CDR3 protein. The table lists about 480,000 distinct CDR3 sequences, about 12% of them singletons. Sequenced here: PBMCs from the stem cell graft donor, sampled from the stem cell graft. All receptors derive from a human donor who donated a stem cell graft to a child with combined immunodeficiency. CDR3s include the opening cysteine and the closing phenylalanine or tryptophan. D genes are given only for firm matches. Size is stated for part of the rows, as once, few or many counts, or as a class when the clone is expanded.

d_gene,j_gene,abundance,v_gene,CDR3aa,CDR3nt
NA,TRBJ1-4,many,TRBV12-3/TRBV12-4,CASSFQGSTNEKLFF,TGTGCCAGCAGTTTTCAGGGATCAACTAATGAAAAACTGTTTTTT
NA,TRBJ2-5,NA,TRBV3-1,CASSQVAPGSRSSTQYF,TGTGCCAGCAGCCAAGTTGCGCCTGGATCCCGTAGTTCGACCCAGTACTTC
NA,TRBJ1-5,few,TRBV30,CAWSKDGDQPQHF,TGTGCCTGGAGTAAGGACGGGGATCAGCCCCAGCATTTT
TRBD1,TRBJ1-3,NA,TRBV2,CASSEEGQGSGNTIYF,TGTGCCAGCAGTGAAGAGGGACAGGGCTCTGGAAACACCATATATTTT
NA,TRBJ1-1,NA,TRBV10-3,CAISPTGGTEAFF,TGTGCCATCAGTCCGACAGGCGGGACTGAAGCTTTCTTT
NA,TRBJ2-7,NA,TRBV29-1,CSVEDSSYEQYF,TGCAGCGTAGAGGACAGTTCCTACGAGCAGTACTTC
TRBD2,TRBJ2-1,few,TRBV19,CASSSSGGYLYNEQFF,TGTGCCAGTAGTAGTAGCGGGGGATACCTATACAATGAGCAGTTCTTC
NA,TRBJ1-4,few,TRBV12-3/TRBV12-4,CASSWTQSGEKLFF,TGTGCCAGCAGTTGGACCCAGTCAGGTGAAAAACTGTTTTTT
TRBD1,TRBJ1-5,NA,TRBV12-3/TRBV12-4,CASDDRVGNQPQHF,TGTGCCAGCGACGACAGGGTGGGCAATCAGCCCCAGCATTTT
NA,TRBJ2-7,NA,TRBV21-1,CASSKLWISYEQYF,TGTGCCAGCAGCAAATTGTGGATCTCCTACGAGCAGTACTTC
NA,TRBJ2-5,many,TRBV29-1,CSVEVLRETQYF,TGCAGCGTTGAGGTACTCCGCGAGACCCAGTACTTC
NA,TRBJ1-1,NA,TRBV5-1,CASSLETGLNTEAFF,TGCGCCAGCAGCTTGGAAACAGGGTTGAACACTGAAGCTTTCTTT
NA,TRBJ2-1,many,TRBV6-2/TRBV6-3,CASTNPPYNEQFF,TGTGCCAGCACCAACCCCCCATACAATGAGCAGTTCTTC
NA,TRBJ1-6,NA,TRBV5-1,CASSLALDRAYNSPLHF,TGCGCCAGCAGCTTGGCCCTAGACAGAGCATATAATTCACCCCTCCACTTT
TRBD2,TRBJ2-3,many,TRBV4-3,CASSQDIRASGRADTQYF,TGCGCCAGCAGCCAAGATATTCGGGCTAGCGGGAGAGCAGATACGCAGTATTTT
NA,TRBJ2-3,NA,TRBV7-2,CASSPQEDTQYF,TGTGCCAGCAGCCCTCAGGAGGATACGCAGTATTTT